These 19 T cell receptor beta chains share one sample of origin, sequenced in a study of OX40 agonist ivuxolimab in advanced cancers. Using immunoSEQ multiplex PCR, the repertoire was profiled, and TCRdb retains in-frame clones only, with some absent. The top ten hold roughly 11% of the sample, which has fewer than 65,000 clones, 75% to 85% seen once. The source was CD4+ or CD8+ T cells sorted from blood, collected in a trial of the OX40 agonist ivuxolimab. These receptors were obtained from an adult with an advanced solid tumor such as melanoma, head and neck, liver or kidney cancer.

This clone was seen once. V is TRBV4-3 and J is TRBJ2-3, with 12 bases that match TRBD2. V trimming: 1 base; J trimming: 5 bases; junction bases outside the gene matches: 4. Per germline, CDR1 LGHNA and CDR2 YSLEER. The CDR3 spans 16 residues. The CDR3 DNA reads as TGCGCCAGCAGCCAAGGGACTAGCGGGAAGGGAGATACGCAGTATTTT. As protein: CASSQGTSGKGDTQYF.

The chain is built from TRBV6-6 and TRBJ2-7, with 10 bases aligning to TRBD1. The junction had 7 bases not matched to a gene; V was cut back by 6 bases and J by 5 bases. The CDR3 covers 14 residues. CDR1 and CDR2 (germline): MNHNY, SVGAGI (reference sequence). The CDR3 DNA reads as TGTGCCAGCAGCCGCGGACAGGGGGAGGACGAGCAGTACTTC. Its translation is CASSRGQGEDEQYF.

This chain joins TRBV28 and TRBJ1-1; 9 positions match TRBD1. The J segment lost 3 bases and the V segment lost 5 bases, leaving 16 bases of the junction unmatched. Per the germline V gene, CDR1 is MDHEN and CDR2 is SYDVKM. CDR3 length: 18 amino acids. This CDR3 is CASSRTGGPTIFYTEAFF. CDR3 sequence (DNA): TGTGCCAGCAGTCGAACAGGGGGCCCGACGATTTTCTACACTGAAGCTTTCTTT.

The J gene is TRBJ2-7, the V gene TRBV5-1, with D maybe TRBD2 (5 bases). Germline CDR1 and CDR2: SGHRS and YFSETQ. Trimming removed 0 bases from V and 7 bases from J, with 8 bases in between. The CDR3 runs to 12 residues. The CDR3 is CASSLVAGEQYF. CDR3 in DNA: TGCGCCAGCAGCTTGGTCGCGGGTGAGCAGTACTTC.

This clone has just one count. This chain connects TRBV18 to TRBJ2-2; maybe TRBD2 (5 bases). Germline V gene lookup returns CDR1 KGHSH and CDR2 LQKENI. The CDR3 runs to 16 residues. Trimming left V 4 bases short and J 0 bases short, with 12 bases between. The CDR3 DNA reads TGTGCCAGCTCACGCTTTAGCGATACGAACACCGGGGAGCTGTTTTTT. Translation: CASSRFSDTNTGELFF.

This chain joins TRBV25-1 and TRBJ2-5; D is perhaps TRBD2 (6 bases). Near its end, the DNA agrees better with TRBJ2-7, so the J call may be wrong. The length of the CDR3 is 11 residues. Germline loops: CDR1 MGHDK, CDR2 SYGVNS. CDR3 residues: CASRGLYEQYF. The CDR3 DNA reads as TGTGCCAGCAGGGGACTGTACGAGCAGTACTTC.

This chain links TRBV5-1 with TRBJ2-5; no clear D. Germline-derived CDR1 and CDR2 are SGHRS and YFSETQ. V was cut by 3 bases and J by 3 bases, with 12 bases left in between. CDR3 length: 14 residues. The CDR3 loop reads CASSSDGIEETQYF. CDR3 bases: TGCGCCAGCAGCTCAGACGGTATCGAAGAGACCCAGTACTTC.

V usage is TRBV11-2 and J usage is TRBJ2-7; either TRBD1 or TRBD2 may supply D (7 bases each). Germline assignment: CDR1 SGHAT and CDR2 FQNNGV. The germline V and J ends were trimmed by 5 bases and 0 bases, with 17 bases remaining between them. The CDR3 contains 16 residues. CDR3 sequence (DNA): TGTGCCAGCAGCCTCCCCCAGGGGGGGGACTCCTACGAGCAGTACTTC. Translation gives CASSLPQGGDSYEQYF.

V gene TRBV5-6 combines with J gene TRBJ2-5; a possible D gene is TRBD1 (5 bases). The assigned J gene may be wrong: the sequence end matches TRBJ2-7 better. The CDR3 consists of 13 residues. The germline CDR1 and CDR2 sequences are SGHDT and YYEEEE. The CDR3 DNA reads TGTGCCAGCAGCTTAGGACAATCCTACGAGCAGTACTTC. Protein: CASSLGQSYEQYF.

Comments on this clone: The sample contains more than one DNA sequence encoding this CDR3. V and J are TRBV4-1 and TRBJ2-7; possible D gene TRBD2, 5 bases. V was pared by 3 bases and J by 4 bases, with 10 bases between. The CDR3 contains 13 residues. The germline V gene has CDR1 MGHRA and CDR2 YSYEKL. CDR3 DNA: TGCGCCAGCAGCCATCCCGGAGGTTACGAGCAGTACTTC. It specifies CASSHPGGYEQYF.

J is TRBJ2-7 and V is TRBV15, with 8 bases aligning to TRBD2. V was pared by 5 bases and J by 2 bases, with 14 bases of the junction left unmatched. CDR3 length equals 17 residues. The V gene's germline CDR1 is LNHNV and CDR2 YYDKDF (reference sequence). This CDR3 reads CATSEGPLTGGTYEQYF. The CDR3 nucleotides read TGTGCCACCAGCGAAGGCCCCCTCACGGGGGGGACCTACGAGCAGTACTTC.

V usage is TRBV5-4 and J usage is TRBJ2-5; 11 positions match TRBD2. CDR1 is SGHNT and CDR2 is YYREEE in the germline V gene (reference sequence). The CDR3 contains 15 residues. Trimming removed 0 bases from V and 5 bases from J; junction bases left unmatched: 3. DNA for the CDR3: TGTGCCAGCAGCTTGGGACTAGCGGGGATGGAGACCCAGTACTTC. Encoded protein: CASSLGLAGMETQYF.

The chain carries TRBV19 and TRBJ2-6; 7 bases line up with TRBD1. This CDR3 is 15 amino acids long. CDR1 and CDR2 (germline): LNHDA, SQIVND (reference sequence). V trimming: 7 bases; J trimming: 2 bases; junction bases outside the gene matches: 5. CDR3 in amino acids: CASTDDRAGANVLTF. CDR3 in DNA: TGTGCCAGTACCGATGACAGGGCTGGGGCCAACGTCCTGACTTTC.

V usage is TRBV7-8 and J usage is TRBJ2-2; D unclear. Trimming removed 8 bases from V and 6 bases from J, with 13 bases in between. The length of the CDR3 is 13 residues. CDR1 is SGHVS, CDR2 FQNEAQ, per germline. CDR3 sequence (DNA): TGTGCCAGCTCGGTTGGGAAGTCCGGGGAGCTGTTTTTT. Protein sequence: CASSVGKSGELFF.

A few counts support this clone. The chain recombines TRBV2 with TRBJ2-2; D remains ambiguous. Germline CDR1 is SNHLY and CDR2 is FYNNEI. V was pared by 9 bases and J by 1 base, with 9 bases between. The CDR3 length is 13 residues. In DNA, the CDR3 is TGTGCCAGACTGTGGGAGAACACCGGGGAGCTGTTTTTT. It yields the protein CARLWENTGELFF.

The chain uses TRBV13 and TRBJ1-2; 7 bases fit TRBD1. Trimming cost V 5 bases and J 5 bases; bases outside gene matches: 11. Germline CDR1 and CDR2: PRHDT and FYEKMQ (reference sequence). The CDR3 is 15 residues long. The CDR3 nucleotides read TGTGCCAGCAGCAGCCCCAGGGACAGCTTGTATGGCTACACCTTC. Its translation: CASSSPRDSLYGYTF.

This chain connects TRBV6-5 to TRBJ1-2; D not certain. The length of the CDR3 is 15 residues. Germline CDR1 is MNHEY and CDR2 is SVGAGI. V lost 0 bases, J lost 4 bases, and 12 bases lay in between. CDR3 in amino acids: CASSYSGPDGYGYTF. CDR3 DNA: TGTGCCAGCAGTTACTCAGGACCCGACGGCTATGGCTACACCTTC.

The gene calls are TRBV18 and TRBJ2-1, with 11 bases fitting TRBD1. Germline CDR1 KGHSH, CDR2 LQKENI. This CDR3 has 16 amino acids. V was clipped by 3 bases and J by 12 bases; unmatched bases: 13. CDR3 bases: TGTGCCAGCTCACCGACAACCGGGACAGGGGGGAAGGGGCAGTTCTTC. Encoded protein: CASSPTTGTGGKGQFF. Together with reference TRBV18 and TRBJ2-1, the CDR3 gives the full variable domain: NAGVMQNPRHLVRRRGQEARLRCSPMKGHSHVYWYRQLPEEGLKFMVYLQKENIIDESGMPKERFSAEFPKEGPSILRIQQVVRGDSAAYFCASSPTTGTGGKGQFFGPGTRLTVL.

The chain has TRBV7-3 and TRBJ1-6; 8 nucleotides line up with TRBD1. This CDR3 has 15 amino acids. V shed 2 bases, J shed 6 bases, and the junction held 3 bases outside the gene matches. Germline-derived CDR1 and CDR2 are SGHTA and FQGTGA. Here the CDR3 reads CASSLWDRINSPLHF. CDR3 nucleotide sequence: TGTGCCAGCAGCTTATGGGACAGGATTAATTCACCCCTCCACTTT.